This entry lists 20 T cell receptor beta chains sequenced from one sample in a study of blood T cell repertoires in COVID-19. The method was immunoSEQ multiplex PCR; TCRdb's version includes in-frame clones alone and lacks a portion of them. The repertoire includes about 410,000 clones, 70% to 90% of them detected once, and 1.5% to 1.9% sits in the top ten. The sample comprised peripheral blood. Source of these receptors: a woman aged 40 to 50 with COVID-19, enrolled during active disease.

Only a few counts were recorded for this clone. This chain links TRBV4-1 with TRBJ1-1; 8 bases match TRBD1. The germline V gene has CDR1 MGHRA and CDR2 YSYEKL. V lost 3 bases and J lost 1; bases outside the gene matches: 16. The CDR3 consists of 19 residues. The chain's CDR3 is CASSQTLDRERGGNTEAFF. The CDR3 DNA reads TGCGCCAGCAGCCAGACGCTGGACAGGGAGAGGGGTGGGAACACTGAAGCTTTCTTT.

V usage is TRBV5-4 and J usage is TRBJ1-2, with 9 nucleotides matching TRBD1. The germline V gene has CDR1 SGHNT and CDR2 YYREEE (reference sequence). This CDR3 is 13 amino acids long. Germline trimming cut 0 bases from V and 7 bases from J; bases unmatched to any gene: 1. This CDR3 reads CASSLGQGVGYTF. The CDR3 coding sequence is TGTGCCAGCAGCTTGGGACAGGGGGTTGGCTACACCTTC.

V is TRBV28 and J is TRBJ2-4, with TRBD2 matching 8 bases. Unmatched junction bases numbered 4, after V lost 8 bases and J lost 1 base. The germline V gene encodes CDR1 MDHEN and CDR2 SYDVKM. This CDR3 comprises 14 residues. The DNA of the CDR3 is TGTGCCAGCCAGCGGGGGTACGCCAAAAACATTCAGTACTTC. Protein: CASQRGYAKNIQYF.

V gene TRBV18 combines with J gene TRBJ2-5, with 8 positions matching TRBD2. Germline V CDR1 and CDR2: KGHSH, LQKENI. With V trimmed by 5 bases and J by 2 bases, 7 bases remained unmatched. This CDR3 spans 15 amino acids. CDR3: CASSSTTGGQETQYF. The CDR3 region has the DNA TGTGCCAGCTCATCCACGACGGGGGGGCAAGAGACCCAGTACTTC.

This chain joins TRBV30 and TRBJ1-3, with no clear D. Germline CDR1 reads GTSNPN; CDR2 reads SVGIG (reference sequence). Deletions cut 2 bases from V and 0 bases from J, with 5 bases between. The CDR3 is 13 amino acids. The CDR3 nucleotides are TGTGCCTGGAGTCAGGTCTCTGGAAACACCATATATTTT. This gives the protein CAWSQVSGNTIYF.

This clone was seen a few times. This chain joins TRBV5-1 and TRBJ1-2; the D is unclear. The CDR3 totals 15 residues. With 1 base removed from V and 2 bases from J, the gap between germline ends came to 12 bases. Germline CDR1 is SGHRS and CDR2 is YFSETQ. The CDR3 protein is CASSLKEGENYGYTF. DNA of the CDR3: TGCGCCAGCAGCTTGAAAGAGGGAGAAAACTATGGCTACACCTTC.

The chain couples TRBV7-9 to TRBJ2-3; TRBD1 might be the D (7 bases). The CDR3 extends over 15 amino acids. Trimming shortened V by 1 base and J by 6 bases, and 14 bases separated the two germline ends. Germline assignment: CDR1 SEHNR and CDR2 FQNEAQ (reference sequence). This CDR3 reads CASSLGGRGRDTQYF. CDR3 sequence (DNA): TGTGCCAGCAGCTTAGGAGGCAGGGGGAGGGATACGCAGTATTTT.

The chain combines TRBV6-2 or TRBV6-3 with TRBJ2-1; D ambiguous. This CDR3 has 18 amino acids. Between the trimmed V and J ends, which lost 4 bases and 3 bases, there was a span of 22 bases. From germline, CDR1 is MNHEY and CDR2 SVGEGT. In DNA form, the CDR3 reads TGTGCCAGCAGTTTTTCCCGACTTAGTAGAGGTGGCTACAATGAGCAGTTCTTC. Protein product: CASSFSRLSRGGYNEQFF.

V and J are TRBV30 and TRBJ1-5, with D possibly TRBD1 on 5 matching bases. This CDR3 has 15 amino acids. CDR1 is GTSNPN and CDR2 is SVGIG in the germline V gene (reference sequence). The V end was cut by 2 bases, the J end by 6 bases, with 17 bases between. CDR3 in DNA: TGTGCCTGGAGTCCTCTCAGGAGGGGCACTCAGCCCCAGCATTTT. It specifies CAWSPLRRGTQPQHF. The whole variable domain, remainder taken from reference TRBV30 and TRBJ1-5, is SQTIHQWPATLVQPVGSPLSLECTVEGTSNPNLYWYRQAAGRGLQLLFYSVGIGQISSEVPQNLSASRPQDRQFILSSKKLLLSDSGFYLCAWSPLRRGTQPQHFGDGTRLSIL.

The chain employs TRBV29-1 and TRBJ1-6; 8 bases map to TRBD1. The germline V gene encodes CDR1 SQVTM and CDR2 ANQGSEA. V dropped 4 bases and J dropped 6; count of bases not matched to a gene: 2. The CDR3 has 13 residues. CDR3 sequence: CSVGTGRNSPLHF. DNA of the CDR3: TGCAGCGTTGGGACAGGGCGTAATTCACCCCTCCACTTT.

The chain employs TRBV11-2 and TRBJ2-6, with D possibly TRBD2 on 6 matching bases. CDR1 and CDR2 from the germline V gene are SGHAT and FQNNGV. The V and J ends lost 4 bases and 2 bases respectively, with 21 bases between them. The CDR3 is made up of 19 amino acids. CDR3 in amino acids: CASSSYRARGGAGANVLTF. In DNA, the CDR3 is TGTGCCAGCAGCTCCTACCGGGCCAGAGGCGGGGCTGGGGCCAACGTCCTGACTTTC.

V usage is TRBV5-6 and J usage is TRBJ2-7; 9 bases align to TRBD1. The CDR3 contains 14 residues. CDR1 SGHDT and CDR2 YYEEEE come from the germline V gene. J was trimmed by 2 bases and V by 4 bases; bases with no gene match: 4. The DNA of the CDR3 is TGTGCCAGCAGCCCCGGGACAGGGCCCTACGAGCAGTACTTC. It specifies CASSPGTGPYEQYF.

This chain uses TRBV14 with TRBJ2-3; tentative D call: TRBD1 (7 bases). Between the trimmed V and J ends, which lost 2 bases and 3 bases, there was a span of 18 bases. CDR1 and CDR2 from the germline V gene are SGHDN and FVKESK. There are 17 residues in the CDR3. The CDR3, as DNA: TGTGCCAGCAGCCAACCCAAACTCAGGGGGACTACAGATACGCAGTATTTT. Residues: CASSQPKLRGTTDTQYF. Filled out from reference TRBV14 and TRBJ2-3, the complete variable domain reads EAGVTQFPSHSVIEKGQTVTLRCDPISGHDNLYWYRRVMGKEIKFLLHFVKESKQDESGMPNNRFLAERTGGTYSTLKVQPAELEDSGVYFCASSQPKLRGTTDTQYFGPGTRLTVL.

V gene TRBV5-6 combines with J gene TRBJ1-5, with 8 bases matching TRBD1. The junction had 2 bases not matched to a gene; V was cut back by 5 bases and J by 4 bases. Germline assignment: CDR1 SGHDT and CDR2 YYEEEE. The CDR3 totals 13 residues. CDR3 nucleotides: TGTGCCAGCAGTCGACAGGGGAATCAGCCCCAGCATTTT. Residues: CASSRQGNQPQHF.

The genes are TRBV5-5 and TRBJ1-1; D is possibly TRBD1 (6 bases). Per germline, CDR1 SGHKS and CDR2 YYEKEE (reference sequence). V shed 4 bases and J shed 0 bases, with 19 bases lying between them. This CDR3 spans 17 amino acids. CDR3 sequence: CASSGTNPGMMNTEAFF. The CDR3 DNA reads TGTGCCAGCAGCGGGACAAATCCCGGCATGATGAACACTGAAGCTTTCTTT.

The CDR3 DNA sequence: TGCGCCAGCAGCTTTGAGGGTTCAAGGATTTCGGGCACTGAAGCTTTCTTT. Its protein product is CASSFEGSRISGTEAFF. The V gene is TRBV5-1, the J gene TRBJ1-1; D uncertain. Trimming pared 2 bases from V and 4 bases from J, leaving 21 bases between. Germline CDR1 SGHRS, CDR2 YFSETQ. The CDR3 is made up of 17 amino acids.

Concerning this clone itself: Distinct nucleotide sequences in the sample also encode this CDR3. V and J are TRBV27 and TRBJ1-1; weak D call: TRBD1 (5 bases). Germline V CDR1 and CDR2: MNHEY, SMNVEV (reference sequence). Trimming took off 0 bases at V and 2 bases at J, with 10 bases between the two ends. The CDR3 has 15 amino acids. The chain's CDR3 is CASSLSGTGNTEAFF. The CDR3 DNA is TGTGCCAGCAGTTTATCGGGAACAGGTAACACTGAAGCTTTCTTT.

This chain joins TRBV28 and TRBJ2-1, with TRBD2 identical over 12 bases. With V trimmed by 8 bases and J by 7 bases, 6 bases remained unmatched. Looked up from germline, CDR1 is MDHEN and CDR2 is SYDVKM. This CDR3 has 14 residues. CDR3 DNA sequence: TGTGCCAGCCTCCTAGCGGGAGGGATGAATGAGCAGTTCTTC. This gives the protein CASLLAGGMNEQFF.

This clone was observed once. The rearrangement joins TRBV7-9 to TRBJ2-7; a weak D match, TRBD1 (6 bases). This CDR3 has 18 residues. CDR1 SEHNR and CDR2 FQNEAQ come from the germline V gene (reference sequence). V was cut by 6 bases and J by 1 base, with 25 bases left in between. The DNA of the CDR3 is TGTGCCAGCAGAGGTTCCGAGAACAGGGCCCCCTCGTCCTACGAGCAGTACTTC. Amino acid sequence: CASRGSENRAPSSYEQYF.

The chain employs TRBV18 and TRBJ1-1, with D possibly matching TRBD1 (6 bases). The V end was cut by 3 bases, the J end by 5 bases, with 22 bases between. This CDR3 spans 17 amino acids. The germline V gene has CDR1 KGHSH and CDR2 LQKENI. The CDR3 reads CASSPHPAATGLTEAFF. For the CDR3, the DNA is TGTGCCAGCTCACCCCACCCGGCCGCAACAGGGTTGACTGAAGCTTTCTTT.